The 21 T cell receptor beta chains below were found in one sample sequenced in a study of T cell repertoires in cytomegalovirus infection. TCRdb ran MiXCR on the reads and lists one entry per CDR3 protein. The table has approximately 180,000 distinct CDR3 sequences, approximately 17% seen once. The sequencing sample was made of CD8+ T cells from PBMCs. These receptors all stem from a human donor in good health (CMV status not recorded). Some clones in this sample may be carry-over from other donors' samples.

CDR3: CASSPQGGKNTEAFF. The DNA of the CDR3 is TGTGCCAGCAGCCCGCAAGGTGGGAAGAACACTGAAGCTTTCTTT. The chain uses TRBV7-9 and TRBJ1-1; unclear D gene. Germline V lookup: CDR1 SEHNR, CDR2 FQNEAQ (reference sequence). V was pared by 5 bases and J by 1 base, with 14 bases between. The CDR3 has 15 amino acids.

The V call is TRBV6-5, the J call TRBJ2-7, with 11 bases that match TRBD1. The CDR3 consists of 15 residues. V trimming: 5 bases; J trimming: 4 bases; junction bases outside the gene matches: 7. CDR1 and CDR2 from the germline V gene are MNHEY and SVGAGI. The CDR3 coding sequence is TGTGCCAGCAGTCCCTCCGGGACAGGGGGTTACGAGCAGTACTTC. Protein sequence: CASSPSGTGGYEQYF.

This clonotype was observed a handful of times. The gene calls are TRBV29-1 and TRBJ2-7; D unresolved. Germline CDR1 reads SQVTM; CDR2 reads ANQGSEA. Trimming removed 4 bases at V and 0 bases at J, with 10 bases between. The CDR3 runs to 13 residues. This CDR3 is CSVGTPSSYEQYF. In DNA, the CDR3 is TGCAGCGTTGGTACTCCTAGCTCCTACGAGCAGTACTTC.

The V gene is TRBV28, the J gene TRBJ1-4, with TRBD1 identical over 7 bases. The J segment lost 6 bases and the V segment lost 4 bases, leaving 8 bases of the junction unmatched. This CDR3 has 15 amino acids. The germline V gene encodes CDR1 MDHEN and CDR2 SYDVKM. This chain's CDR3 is CASSSQGVWYEKLFF. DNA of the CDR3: TGTGCCAGCAGTTCCCAGGGGGTTTGGTATGAAAAACTGTTTTTT.

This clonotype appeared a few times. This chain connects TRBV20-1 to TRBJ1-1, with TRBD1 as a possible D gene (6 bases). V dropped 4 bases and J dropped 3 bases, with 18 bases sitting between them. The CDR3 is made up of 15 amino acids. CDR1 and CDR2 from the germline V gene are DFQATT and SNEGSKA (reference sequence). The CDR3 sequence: CSAIPRRGADTEAFF. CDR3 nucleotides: TGCAGTGCTATCCCGCGAAGGGGGGCGGACACTGAAGCTTTCTTT.

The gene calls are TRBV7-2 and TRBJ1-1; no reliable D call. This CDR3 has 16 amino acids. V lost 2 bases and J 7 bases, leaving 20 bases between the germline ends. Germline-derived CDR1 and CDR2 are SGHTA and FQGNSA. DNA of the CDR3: TGTGCCAGCAGCTTATTTACGTCAGAGTACCAAATTGAAGCTTTCTTT. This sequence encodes CASSLFTSEYQIEAFF. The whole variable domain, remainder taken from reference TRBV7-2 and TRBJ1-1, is GAGVSQSPSNKVTEKGKDVELRCDPISGHTALYWYRQSLGQGLEFLIYFQGNSAPDKSGLPSDRFSAERTGGSVSTLTIQRTQQEDSAVYLCASSLFTSEYQIEAFFGQGTRLTVV.

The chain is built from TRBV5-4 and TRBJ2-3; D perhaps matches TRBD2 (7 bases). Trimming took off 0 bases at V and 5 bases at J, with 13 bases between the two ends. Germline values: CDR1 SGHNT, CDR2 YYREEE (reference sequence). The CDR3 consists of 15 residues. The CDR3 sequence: CASSLEGGAGDTQYF. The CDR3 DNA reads TGTGCCAGCAGCTTGGAGGGGGGGGCAGGAGATACGCAGTATTTT.

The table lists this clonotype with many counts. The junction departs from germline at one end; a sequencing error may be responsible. In nucleotides, the CDR3 is TGCGCCAGCAGCCAAAACACTGAAGCTTTCTTT. Translation: CASSQNTEAFF. The chain employs TRBV12-3 or TRBV12-4 and TRBJ1-1, with D unclear. The CDR3 has 11 amino acids.

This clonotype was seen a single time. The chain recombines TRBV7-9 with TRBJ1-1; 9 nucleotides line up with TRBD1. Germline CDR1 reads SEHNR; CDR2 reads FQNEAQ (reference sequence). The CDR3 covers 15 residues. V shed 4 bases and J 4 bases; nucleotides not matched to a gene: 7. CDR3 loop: CASSSLQGAGTEAFF. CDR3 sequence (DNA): TGTGCCAGCAGCTCACTACAGGGGGCCGGCACTGAAGCTTTCTTT. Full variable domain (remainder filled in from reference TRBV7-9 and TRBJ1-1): DTGVSQNPRHKITKRGQNVTFRCDPISEHNRLYWYRQTLGQGPEFLTYFQNEAQLEKSRLLSDRFSAERPKGSFSTLEIQRTEQGDSAMYLCASSSLQGAGTEAFFGQGTRLTVV.

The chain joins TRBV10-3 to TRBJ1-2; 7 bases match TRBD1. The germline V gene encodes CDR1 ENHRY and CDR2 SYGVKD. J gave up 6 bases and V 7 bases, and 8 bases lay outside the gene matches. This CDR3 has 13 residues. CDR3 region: CAINLQGPNGYTF. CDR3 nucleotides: TGTGCCATCAATCTACAGGGGCCAAATGGCTACACCTTC.

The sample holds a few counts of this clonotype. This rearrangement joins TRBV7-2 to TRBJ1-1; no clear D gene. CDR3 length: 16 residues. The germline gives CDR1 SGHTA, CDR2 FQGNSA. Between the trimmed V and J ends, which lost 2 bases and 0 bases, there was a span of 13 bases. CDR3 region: CASSLRVASMNTEAFF. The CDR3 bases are TGTGCCAGCAGCTTAAGGGTGGCCTCTATGAACACTGAAGCTTTCTTT.

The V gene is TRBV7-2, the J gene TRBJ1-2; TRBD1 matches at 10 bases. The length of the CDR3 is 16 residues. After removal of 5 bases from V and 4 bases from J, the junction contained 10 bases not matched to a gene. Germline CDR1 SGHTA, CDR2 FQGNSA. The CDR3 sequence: CASSTDRGEVGYGYTF. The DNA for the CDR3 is TGTGCCAGCAGCACGGACAGGGGGGAAGTTGGCTATGGCTACACCTTC.

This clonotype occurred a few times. CDR3 DNA sequence: TGTGCCAGCAGCTTAATCGGGGGCCCACAAGAGACCCAGTACTTC. Amino acids: CASSLIGGPQETQYF. The chain recombines TRBV7-3 with TRBJ2-5; D is perhaps TRBD1 or TRBD2 (6 bases each). Per germline, CDR1 SGHTA and CDR2 FQGTGA. Trimming removed 1 base at V and 2 bases at J, with 11 bases between. There are 15 residues in the CDR3.

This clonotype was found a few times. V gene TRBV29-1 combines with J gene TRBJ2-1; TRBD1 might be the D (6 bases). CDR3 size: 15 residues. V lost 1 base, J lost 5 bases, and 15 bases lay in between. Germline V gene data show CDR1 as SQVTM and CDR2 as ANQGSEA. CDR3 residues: CSVEVRVSGDNEQFF. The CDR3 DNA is TGCAGCGTTGAAGTTAGGGTGTCAGGGGACAATGAGCAGTTCTTC.

The CDR3 DNA follows: TGTGCCAGCAGTTTGACTAGCGGGGGGTCCATCTCCTACAATGAGCAGTTCTTC. Amino acid sequence: CASSLTSGGSISYNEQFF. This chain links TRBV28 with TRBJ2-1; the match to TRBD2 covers 13 bases. CDR1 and CDR2 from the germline V gene are MDHEN and SYDVKM. This CDR3 spans 18 amino acids. Trimming at V came to 3 bases and at J to 0 bases, leaving 5 bases not matched to a gene. The full variable domain, rest sourced from reference TRBV28 and TRBJ2-1, is DVKVTQSSRYLVKRTGEKVFLECVQDMDHENMFWYRQDPGLGLRLIYFSYDVKMKEKGDIPEGYSVSREKKERFSLILESASTNQTSMYLCASSLTSGGSISYNEQFFGPGTRLTVL.

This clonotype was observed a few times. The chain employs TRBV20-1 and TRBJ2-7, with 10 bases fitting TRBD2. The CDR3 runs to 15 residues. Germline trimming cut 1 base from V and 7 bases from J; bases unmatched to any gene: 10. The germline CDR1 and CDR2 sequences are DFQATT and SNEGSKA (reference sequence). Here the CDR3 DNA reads TGCAGTGCTAGAGTTAGCGGGGGGTCCGCCGTTGAGCAGTACTTC. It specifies CSARVSGGSAVEQYF.

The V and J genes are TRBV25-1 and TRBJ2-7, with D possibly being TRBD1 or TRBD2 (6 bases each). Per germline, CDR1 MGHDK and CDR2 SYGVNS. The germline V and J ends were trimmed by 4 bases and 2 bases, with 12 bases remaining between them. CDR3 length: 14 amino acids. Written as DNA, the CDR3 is TGTGCCAGCAGTGTGGGGGGCGAAACCTACGAGCAGTACTTC. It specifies CASSVGGETYEQYF.

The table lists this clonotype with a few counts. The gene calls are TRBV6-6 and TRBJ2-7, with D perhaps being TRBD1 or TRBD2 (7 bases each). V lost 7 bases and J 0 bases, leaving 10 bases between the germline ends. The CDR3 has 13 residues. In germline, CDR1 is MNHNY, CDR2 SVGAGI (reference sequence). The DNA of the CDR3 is TGTGCCAGCAAGCGGGACAGCTCCTACGAGCAGTACTTC. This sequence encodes CASKRDSSYEQYF.

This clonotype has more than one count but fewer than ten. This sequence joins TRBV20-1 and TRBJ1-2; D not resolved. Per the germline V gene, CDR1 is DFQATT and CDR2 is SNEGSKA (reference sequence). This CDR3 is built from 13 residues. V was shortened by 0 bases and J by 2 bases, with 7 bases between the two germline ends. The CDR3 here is CSAREIGNYGYTF. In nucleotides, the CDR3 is TGCAGTGCTAGAGAGATCGGAAACTATGGCTACACCTTC.

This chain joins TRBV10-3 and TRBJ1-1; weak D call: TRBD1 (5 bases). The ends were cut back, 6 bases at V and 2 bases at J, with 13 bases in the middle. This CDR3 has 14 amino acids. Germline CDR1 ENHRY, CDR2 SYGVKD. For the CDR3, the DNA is TGTGCCATCAGGGACACAGGAGACAACACTGAAGCTTTCTTT. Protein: CAIRDTGDNTEAFF.

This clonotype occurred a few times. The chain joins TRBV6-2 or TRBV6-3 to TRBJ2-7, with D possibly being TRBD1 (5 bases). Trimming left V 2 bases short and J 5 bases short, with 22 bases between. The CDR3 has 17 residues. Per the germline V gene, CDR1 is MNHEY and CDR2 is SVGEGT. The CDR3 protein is CASSYKAGFRESHEQYF. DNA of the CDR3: TGTGCCAGCAGTTACAAGGCAGGGTTTAGAGAAAGCCACGAGCAGTACTTC.